A single sample gave rise to the 30 T cell receptor beta chains below, sequenced in a study of glioma-infiltrating T cells after dendritic cell vaccination. Time point meaning: after dendritic cell vaccination, including at tumor progression/relapse. The data were produced by immunoSEQ multiplex PCR, yet TCRdb's version contains in-frame clones alone and is incomplete. The data contain about 110,000 clones, 90% of them singletons. Sequencing used blood, obtained after dendritic cell vaccination. Every receptor here comes from a human donor with glioblastoma.

The chain uses TRBV6-6 and TRBJ1-6; TRBD1 might be the D (5 bases). Trimming removed 2 bases at V and 7 bases at J, with 15 bases between. The CDR3 has 16 amino acids. CDR1 is MNHNY, CDR2 SVGAGI, per germline (reference sequence). CDR3 loop: CASSYPNGEGNSPLHF. The CDR3 DNA sequence: TGTGCCAGCAGTTACCCCAACGGGGAGGGGAATTCACCCCTCCACTTT.

The chain joins TRBV5-6 to TRBJ2-7; 9 nucleotides match TRBD1. V gave up 4 bases and J gave up 4 bases; unmatched junction bases: 6. The V gene's germline CDR1 is SGHDT and CDR2 YYEEEE. The length of the CDR3 is 14 residues. The CDR3 sequence: CASSRRQGGYEQYF. The CDR3 DNA reads as TGTGCCAGCAGCCGACGACAGGGGGGGTACGAGCAGTACTTC.

The chain joins TRBV19 to TRBJ2-1; 10 bases match TRBD1. Germline V gives CDR1 LNHDA, CDR2 SQIVND (reference sequence). Trimming removed 5 bases from V and 4 bases from J; junction bases left unmatched: 11. CDR3 length: 17 amino acids. The CDR3: CASSPWPDRGLYNEQFF. The CDR3 nucleotides are TGTGCCAGTAGTCCATGGCCCGACAGGGGGCTATACAATGAGCAGTTCTTC. Complete variable domain (other parts from reference TRBV19 and TRBJ2-1): DGGITQSPKYLFRKEGQNVTLSCEQNLNHDAMYWYRQDPGQGLRLIYYSQIVNDFQKGDIAEGYSVSREKKESFPLTVTSAQKNPTAFYLCASSPWPDRGLYNEQFFGPGTRLTVL.

The chain combines TRBV2 with TRBJ1-4, with D perhaps matching TRBD1 (5 bases). V was cut by 4 bases and J by 6 bases, with 12 bases left in between. The CDR3 is made up of 14 amino acids. Looked up from germline, CDR1 is SNHLY and CDR2 is FYNNEI. The CDR3 spells CASSAVGGDEKLFF. CDR3 DNA: TGTGCCAGCAGTGCTGTTGGGGGGGATGAAAAACTGTTTTTT.

The chain uses TRBV5-4 and TRBJ2-7; D perhaps matches TRBD2 (5 bases). Germline CDR1 reads SGHNT; CDR2 reads YYREEE (reference sequence). The length of the CDR3 is 14 residues. Trimming took off 0 bases at V and 4 bases at J, with 11 bases between the two ends. The DNA of the CDR3 is TGTGCCAGCAGCTTGGAGCCGCGGGCGTACGAGCAGTACTTC. This encodes CASSLEPRAYEQYF.

The genes are TRBV15 and TRBJ1-5; 11 bases are a match to TRBD1. The CDR3 extends over 18 amino acids. Trimming cost V 2 bases and J 3 bases; bases outside gene matches: 9. Per germline, CDR1 LNHNV and CDR2 YYDKDF (reference sequence). Here the CDR3 reads CATSRPSGQGVLNQPQHF. CDR3 in DNA: TGTGCCACCAGCAGACCCTCGGGACAGGGGGTTCTCAATCAGCCCCAGCATTTT.

The chain joins TRBV5-6 to TRBJ2-7; unclear D gene. The germline gives CDR1 SGHDT, CDR2 YYEEEE. V lost 0 bases and J lost 6, with 7 bases in between. The CDR3 extends over 12 amino acids. The CDR3 DNA follows: TGTGCCAGCAGCTTGGGTTCTACCGAGCAGTACTTC. Translation: CASSLGSTEQYF.

J is TRBJ1-6 and V is TRBV10-1, with a weak D call TRBD1 (5 bases). The ends were cut back, 3 bases at V and 8 bases at J, with 14 bases in the middle. Germline assignment: CDR1 WNHNN and CDR2 SYGVQD (reference sequence). This CDR3 spans 15 amino acids. The CDR3 coding sequence is TGCGCCAGCAGTGACGCGGGGGTGGTTCATTCACCCCTCCACTTT. Residues: CASSDAGVVHSPLHF.

The genes are TRBV9 and TRBJ2-3, with 8 nucleotides matching TRBD1. CDR3 size: 15 residues. The junction had 3 bases not matched to a gene; V was cut back by 3 bases and J by 0 bases. The germline gives CDR1 SGDLS, CDR2 YYNGEE. The CDR3 protein is CASSGRDRSTDTQYF. CDR3 sequence (DNA): TGTGCCAGCAGCGGCCGGGACAGGAGCACAGATACGCAGTATTTT.

The chain joins TRBV6-1 to TRBJ1-1; maybe TRBD1 (5 bases). Germline loops: CDR1 MNHNS, CDR2 SASEGT. CDR3 length equals 15 residues. The V end was cut by 9 bases, the J end by 5 bases, with 22 bases between. DNA for the CDR3: TGTGCCAGTCCCCGGGGGGTAGGGGCCGAAACTGAAGCTTTCTTT. It yields the protein CASPRGVGAETEAFF.

The gene calls are TRBV7-6 and TRBJ2-5; TRBD1 aligns across 9 bases. The germline V gene encodes CDR1 SGHVS and CDR2 FNYEAQ. V lost 5 bases and J lost 5; bases outside the gene matches: 9. This CDR3 region has 15 residues. The CDR3 is CASSPGQGLGETQYF. Written as DNA, the CDR3 is TGTGCCAGCAGCCCGGGACAGGGACTGGGGGAGACCCAGTACTTC.

The V gene is TRBV10-2, the J gene TRBJ1-2; TRBD1 is a possible D gene (5 bases). Germline V gene sequence: CDR1 WSHSY, CDR2 SAAADI. V lost 2 bases and J lost 1, with 11 bases in between. The CDR3 is 15 residues long. The CDR3, as DNA: TGCGCCAGCAGTGAGGGGGGACTACTTAACTATGGCTACACCTTC. This sequence encodes CASSEGGLLNYGYTF.

J is TRBJ1-6 and V is TRBV16, with TRBD1 identical over 8 bases. From germline, CDR1 is KGHSY and CDR2 FQNENV. The length of the CDR3 is 14 residues. The V gene end was trimmed by 6 bases and the J gene end by 9 bases; junction bases not matched to a gene: 7. CDR3 DNA: TGTGCCAGCAGTCGAACAGGGGGAGGTTCACCCCTCCACTTT. The encoded protein is CASSRTGGGSPLHF.

The chain combines TRBV5-1 with TRBJ2-3; 7 nucleotides align to TRBD1. This CDR3 has 15 residues. Germline V gene lookup returns CDR1 SGHRS and CDR2 YFSETQ. J gave up 0 bases and V 4 bases, and 5 bases lay outside the gene matches. CDR3 nucleotides: TGCGCCAGCAGCCGACAGGGAGAGAGCACAGATACGCAGTATTTT. Translating it yields CASSRQGESTDTQYF.

The chain employs TRBV5-8 and TRBJ1-4; perhaps TRBD1 as D (6 bases). V lost 3 bases to trimming and J lost 3 bases, with 18 bases between them. This CDR3 is built from 17 residues. Germline V gene sequence: CDR1 SGHTS, CDR2 YDEGEE. CDR3 sequence: CASSWAGGQGSNEKLFF. In DNA, the CDR3 is TGTGCCAGCAGCTGGGCGGGGGGCCAAGGATCTAATGAAAAACTGTTTTTT.

V and J are TRBV18 and TRBJ2-7, with 9 nucleotides matching TRBD1. Germline CDR1 and CDR2: KGHSH and LQKENI. V lost 0 bases, J lost 5 bases, and 2 bases stayed unmatched. The CDR3 has 14 residues. The CDR3 here is CASSPPGTGNEQYF. CDR3 DNA sequence: TGTGCCAGCTCACCACCCGGGACAGGGAACGAGCAGTACTTC.

The rearrangement joins TRBV7-9 to TRBJ1-4; 7 bases map to TRBD1. CDR1 and CDR2 (germline): SEHNR, FQNEAQ (reference sequence). The trim removed 5 bases at V and 3 bases at J, leaving 12 bases unmatched. This CDR3 comprises 17 residues. CDR3 DNA: TGTGCCAGCAGCGGCCCGAGGGGGCAGGAGGCTAATGAAAAACTGTTTTTT. Translated: CASSGPRGQEANEKLFF.

This chain links TRBV11-3 with TRBJ2-2; TRBD2 matches 10 bases. V gave up 5 bases and J gave up 5 bases; unmatched junction bases: 14. Germline V CDR1 and CDR2: SGHNT, YENEEA. The CDR3 length is 18 residues. CDR3 sequence (DNA): TGTGCCAGCAGCCCCCCCAGCGGGAGGGCCGATTGGACCGGGGAGCTGTTTTTT. Protein sequence: CASSPPSGRADWTGELFF.

The table lists this clone with a count of one. The chain combines TRBV7-6 with TRBJ2-1, with 11 bases fitting TRBD2. The CDR3 is 16 residues long. The germline V gene encodes CDR1 SGHVS and CDR2 FNYEAQ. The ends lost 5 bases at V and 8 bases at J; junction bases unmatched: 11. The DNA of the CDR3 is TGTGCCAGCAGCATTGGGACTAGCGGAGGTCGGGATGAGCAGTTCTTC. Amino acid sequence: CASSIGTSGGRDEQFF. Variable domain in full (rest from reference TRBV7-6 and TRBJ2-1): GAGVSQSPRYKVTKRGQDVALRCDPISGHVSLYWYRQALGQGPEFLTYFNYEAQQDKSGLPNDRFSAERPEGSISTLTIQRTEQRDSAMYRCASSIGTSGGRDEQFFGPGTRLTVL.

The rearrangement uses TRBV7-9 and TRBJ2-3; the D gene is possibly TRBD2 (6 bases). CDR1 is SEHNR, CDR2 FQNEAQ, per germline (reference sequence). The V end was cut by 2 bases, the J end by 0 bases, with 15 bases between. The CDR3 totals 17 residues. CDR3 region: CASSLSGSGTSTDTQYF. The CDR3 DNA reads as TGTGCCAGCAGCTTAAGCGGTAGCGGCACTAGCACAGATACGCAGTATTTT.

The chain joins TRBV11-3 to TRBJ2-1; tentatively, D is TRBD1 (5 bases). Germline assignment: CDR1 SGHNT and CDR2 YENEEA. CDR3 length: 13 amino acids. Trimming left V 3 bases short and J 6 bases short, with 9 bases between. As DNA, the CDR3 is TGTGCCAGCAGCTTGGGGCTATCCAATGAGCAGTTCTTC. It encodes CASSLGLSNEQFF.

This clone appeared a single time. The gene calls are TRBV19 and TRBJ2-5; D is ambiguous. The CDR3 runs to 13 residues. The ends were cut back, 1 base at V and 1 base at J, with 4 bases in the middle. Germline V CDR1 and CDR2: LNHDA, SQIVND (reference sequence). The CDR3 here is CASSIVSQETQYF. The CDR3 DNA reads TGTGCCAGTAGTATAGTCAGCCAAGAGACCCAGTACTTC.

The J gene is TRBJ2-3, the V gene TRBV18, with 14 bases that match TRBD2. Germline CDR1 KGHSH, CDR2 LQKENI. The CDR3 sequence is 16 residues long. V lost 3 bases and J lost 8; bases outside the gene matches: 7. Written as DNA, the CDR3 is TGTGCCAGCTCACCCGGGACTAGCGGGGGAGTAGGTACGCAGTATTTT. Its protein product is CASSPGTSGGVGTQYF.

This clone occurred once. This chain uses TRBV5-1 with TRBJ2-4; tentative D call: TRBD1 (6 bases). V lost 0 bases and J lost 1, with 20 bases in between. CDR1 and CDR2 from the germline V gene are SGHRS and YFSETQ. This CDR3 is built from 19 residues. The CDR3 DNA sequence: TGCGCCAGCAGCTTGGTGATAATAACAGGGAAGGCGGCCAAAAACATTCAGTACTTC. It specifies CASSLVIITGKAAKNIQYF.

The chain has TRBV11-2 and TRBJ2-1, with 9 positions matching TRBD2. This CDR3 has 15 amino acids. Looked up from germline, CDR1 is SGHAT and CDR2 is FQNNGV. J gave up 9 bases and V 0 bases, and 6 bases lay outside the gene matches. CDR3 amino acids: CASSLEWAGGREQFF. In DNA form, the CDR3 reads TGTGCCAGCAGCTTAGAATGGGCGGGGGGGCGTGAGCAGTTCTTC.

The gene calls are TRBV7-8 and TRBJ1-2; D not resolved. Germline CDR1 SGHVS, CDR2 FQNEAQ. This CDR3 has 13 residues. Trimming took off 5 bases at V and 2 bases at J, with 9 bases between the two ends. The CDR3 DNA reads TGTGCCAGCAGCCAACAGATCAACTATGGCTACACCTTC. Its protein product is CASSQQINYGYTF.

V is TRBV19 and J is TRBJ1-1; 9 bases align to TRBD1. Trimming cost V 6 bases and J 10 bases; bases outside gene matches: 9. Per germline, CDR1 LNHDA and CDR2 SQIVND (reference sequence). The CDR3 loop spans 13 amino acids. Written as DNA, the CDR3 is TGTGCCAGTAGAGCACAGGGGGCCCTAGGAGCTTTCTTT. It codes for CASRAQGALGAFF.

The chain employs TRBV6-1 and TRBJ2-2; D not resolved. Deletions cut 7 bases from V and 5 bases from J, with 5 bases between. CDR3 length: 11 residues. In germline, CDR1 is MNHNS, CDR2 SASEGT. CDR3 region: CASTLTGELFF. The DNA of the CDR3 is TGTGCCAGCACCTTAACCGGGGAGCTGTTTTTT.

The V and J genes are TRBV15 and TRBJ2-1, with TRBD2 identical over 9 bases. The CDR3 sequence is 17 residues long. Germline CDR1 LNHNV, CDR2 YYDKDF (reference sequence). V lost 5 bases and J lost 0; bases outside the gene matches: 8. Written as DNA, the CDR3 is TGTGCCACCAGCTCACGCGGGAGGGTCAACTCCTACAATGAGCAGTTCTTC. This encodes CATSSRGRVNSYNEQFF. Filled out from reference TRBV15 and TRBJ2-1, the complete variable domain reads DAMVIQNPRYQVTQFGKPVTLSCSQTLNHNVMYWYQQKSSQAPKLLFHYYDKDFNNEADTPDNFQSRRPNTSFCFLDIRSPGLGDTAMYLCATSSRGRVNSYNEQFFGPGTRLTVL.

V usage is TRBV9 and J usage is TRBJ2-3; 7 bases agree with TRBD1. This CDR3 is built from 15 residues. J was trimmed by 3 bases and V by 0 bases; bases with no gene match: 4. Germline V lookup: CDR1 SGDLS, CDR2 YYNGEE. CDR3 loop: CASSVGTGVTDTQYF. The CDR3 DNA follows: TGTGCCAGCAGCGTAGGAACAGGGGTGACAGATACGCAGTATTTT.